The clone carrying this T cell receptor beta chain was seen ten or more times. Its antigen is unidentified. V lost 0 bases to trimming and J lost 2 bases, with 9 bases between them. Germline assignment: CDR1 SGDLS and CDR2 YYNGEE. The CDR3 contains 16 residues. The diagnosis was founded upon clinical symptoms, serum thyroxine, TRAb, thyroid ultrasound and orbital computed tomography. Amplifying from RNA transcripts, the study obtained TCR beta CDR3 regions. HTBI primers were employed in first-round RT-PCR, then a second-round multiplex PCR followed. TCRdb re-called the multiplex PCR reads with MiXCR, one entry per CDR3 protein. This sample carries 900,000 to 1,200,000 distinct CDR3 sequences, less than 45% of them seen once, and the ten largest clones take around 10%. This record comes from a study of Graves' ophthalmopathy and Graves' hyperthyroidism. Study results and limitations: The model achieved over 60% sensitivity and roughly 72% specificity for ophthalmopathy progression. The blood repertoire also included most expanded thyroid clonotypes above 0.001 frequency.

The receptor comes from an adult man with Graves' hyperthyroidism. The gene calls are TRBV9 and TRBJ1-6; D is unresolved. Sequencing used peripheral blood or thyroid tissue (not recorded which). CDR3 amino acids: CASSVARKAYNSPLHF. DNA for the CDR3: TGTGCCAGCAGCGTAGCACGGAAGGCCTATAATTCACCCCTCCACTTT.